The next 25 T cell receptor beta chains were all read from a single sample in a study of B cell selection in AIRE deficiency. Using immunoSEQ multiplex PCR, the repertoire was profiled, and TCRdb retains in-frame clones only, with some absent. The data hold some 1,600 clones, with 86% observed a single time. The sorted conventional CD4 T cells were gated as CD4+CD127+. The sequencing input was CD4+CD127+ conventional T cells sorted from PBMCs. The source of these receptors is a human donor in good health.

The rearrangement uses TRBV2 and TRBJ1-1; D is possibly TRBD1 (5 bases). Germline CDR1 and CDR2: SNHLY and FYNNEI. V was cut by 5 bases and J by 4 bases, with 14 bases left in between. The CDR3 covers 14 residues. This CDR3 is CASSLQSDITEAFF. In DNA form, the CDR3 reads TGTGCCAGCAGTCTACAATCGGACATCACTGAAGCTTTCTTT.

This chain links TRBV6-5 with TRBJ2-4; D is possibly TRBD1 (6 bases). Trimming pared 6 bases from V and 3 bases from J, leaving 6 bases between. This CDR3 is built from 12 residues. Germline lookup yields CDR1 MNHEY and CDR2 SVGAGI. The DNA for the CDR3 is TGTGCCAGCAGGACAGGCAAAAACATTCAGTACTTC. Its translation is CASRTGKNIQYF.

V gene TRBV10-3 combines with J gene TRBJ2-3, with 9 positions matching TRBD2. With 4 bases clipped from V and 2 bases from J, the junction kept 4 bases outside the gene matches. In germline, CDR1 is ENHRY, CDR2 SYGVKD. The CDR3 has 15 amino acids. CDR3 region: CAISVPSGNTDTQYF. The CDR3 nucleotides read TGTGCCATCAGTGTACCTAGCGGGAACACAGATACGCAGTATTTT.

This chain uses TRBV9 with TRBJ2-5; 9 positions match TRBD2. Looked up from germline, CDR1 is SGDLS and CDR2 is YYNGEE. J gave up 3 bases and V 1 base, and 4 bases lay outside the gene matches. This CDR3 spans 15 amino acids. The CDR3 loop reads CASSVSSGTKETQYF. The DNA for the CDR3 is TGTGCCAGCAGCGTATCTAGCGGGACGAAAGAGACCCAGTACTTC.

This sequence joins TRBV5-6 and TRBJ2-5; 8 nucleotides line up with TRBD2. Losses at the gene ends were 4 bases for V and 5 bases for J; bases not matched to a gene: 16. Germline CDR1 and CDR2: SGHDT and YYEEEE. The CDR3 sequence is 17 residues long. CDR3 sequence: CASSPGSFGRARETQYF. The CDR3 coding sequence is TGTGCCAGCAGCCCGGGGAGTTTCGGGAGGGCCAGGGAGACCCAGTACTTC.

This chain links TRBV9 with TRBJ1-1, with a possible D match to TRBD1 (5 bases). CDR3 length: 14 residues. Germline V gene lookup returns CDR1 SGDLS and CDR2 YYNGEE. The ends were cut back, 4 bases at V and 3 bases at J, with 13 bases in the middle. The CDR3 sequence: CASSPQVGDTEAFF. CDR3 nucleotides: TGTGCCAGCAGCCCGCAGGTGGGGGACACTGAAGCTTTCTTT.

The gene calls are TRBV4-1 and TRBJ2-1, with TRBD1 matching over 9 bases. This CDR3 has 16 amino acids. Trimming removed 4 bases from V and 8 bases from J; junction bases left unmatched: 12. Germline lookup yields CDR1 MGHRA and CDR2 YSYEKL. The DNA of the CDR3 is TGCGCCAGCAGCCGGTTTCCGGGACAGGGACCGGATGAGCAGTTCTTC. Translated: CASSRFPGQGPDEQFF.

In this sample, this clone turned up a few times. The chain combines TRBV28 with TRBJ2-7, with a tentative D call TRBD2 (6 bases). This CDR3 comprises 13 residues. Germline CDR1 and CDR2: MDHEN and SYDVKM. The V end was cut by 4 bases, the J end by 4 bases, with 11 bases between. This CDR3 reads CASSWRAKYEQYF. CDR3 DNA sequence: TGTGCCAGCAGTTGGAGGGCCAAGTACGAGCAGTACTTC.

The rearrangement links TRBV4-3 to TRBJ1-4; the D is unclear. The CDR3 runs 13 residues. Trimming stripped 3 bases from V and 10 bases from J, with 12 bases between. Per the germline V gene, CDR1 is LGHNA and CDR2 is YSLEER. CDR3 residues: CASSHNTAGKLFF. DNA for the CDR3: TGCGCCAGCAGCCACAATACGGCAGGAAAACTGTTTTTT.

This clone was counted only a few times. The rearrangement links TRBV18 to TRBJ2-2; D is uncertain. Germline loops: CDR1 KGHSH, CDR2 LQKENI. CDR3 length: 12 amino acids. The germline V and J ends were trimmed by 4 bases and 3 bases, with 3 bases remaining between them. CDR3 protein: CASSLDTGELFF. The CDR3 coding sequence is TGTGCCAGCTCACTGGACACCGGGGAGCTGTTTTTT. Variable domain in full (rest from reference TRBV18 and TRBJ2-2): NAGVMQNPRHLVRRRGQEARLRCSPMKGHSHVYWYRQLPEEGLKFMVYLQKENIIDESGMPKERFSAEFPKEGPSILRIQQVVRGDSAAYFCASSLDTGELFFGEGSRLTVL.

The chain has TRBV5-1 and TRBJ2-1; 9 positions agree with TRBD2. V was pared by 2 bases and J by 2 bases, with 2 bases of the junction left unmatched. The V gene's germline CDR1 is SGHRS and CDR2 YFSETQ. The CDR3 has 15 residues. CDR3 DNA: TGCGCCAGCAGCTTTAGCGGGAGCGCCTACAATGAGCAGTTCTTC. This translates into CASSFSGSAYNEQFF.

The CDR3 here is CASSERGGRAYEQYF. For the CDR3, the DNA is TGTGCCAGCAGTGAAAGAGGAGGACGGGCCTACGAGCAGTACTTC. This sequence joins TRBV27 and TRBJ2-7, with TRBD2 as a possible D gene (5 bases). Trimming took off 5 bases at V and 2 bases at J, with 16 bases between the two ends. Germline V gives CDR1 MNHEY, CDR2 SMNVEV (reference sequence). This CDR3 contains 15 residues.

This sequence joins TRBV9 and TRBJ2-3; no clear D. V lost 0 bases, J lost 0 bases, and 5 bases lay in between. The CDR3 spans 14 residues. Germline values: CDR1 SGDLS, CDR2 YYNGEE. CDR3 DNA sequence: TGTGCCAGCAGCGTAGCGAGTAGCACAGATACGCAGTATTTT. Amino acids: CASSVASSTDTQYF.

The chain combines TRBV28 with TRBJ1-4; 8 positions agree with TRBD1. After removal of 5 bases from V and 5 bases from J, the junction contained 4 bases not matched to a gene. CDR3 length: 14 residues. CDR1 and CDR2 (germline): MDHEN, SYDVKM. The CDR3 nucleotides read TGTGCCAGCAGTCGACAGGGGCGAAATGAAAAACTGTTTTTT. It encodes CASSRQGRNEKLFF.

The rearrangement links TRBV19 to TRBJ2-1; 8 bases line up with TRBD2. The CDR3 covers 14 residues. The V and J ends lost 7 bases and 9 bases, in that order; junction bases with no gene match: 11. Germline values: CDR1 LNHDA, CDR2 SQIVND (reference sequence). The CDR3 DNA follows: TGTGCCAGTACCCCAGCGGGAGAATTCGGTGAGCAGTTCTTC. This sequence encodes CASTPAGEFGEQFF.

The chain joins TRBV28 to TRBJ1-1; no reliable D call. V was shortened by 6 bases and J by 5 bases, with 13 bases between the two germline ends. Germline V CDR1 and CDR2: MDHEN, SYDVKM. The CDR3 runs to 13 residues. The CDR3 DNA reads as TGTGCCAGCAGCCAAATTTACCTTACTGAAGCTTTCTTT. It specifies CASSQIYLTEAFF.

This clone has only one observation. The V gene is TRBV9, the J gene TRBJ1-2, with 7 bases lining up with TRBD1. Trimming removed 4 bases from V and 0 bases from J; junction bases left unmatched: 6. There are 15 residues in the CDR3. CDR1 is SGDLS, CDR2 YYNGEE, per germline. CDR3 residues: CASSSRQGANYGYTF. In DNA form, the CDR3 reads TGTGCCAGCAGCTCAAGACAGGGCGCTAACTATGGCTACACCTTC.

The V call is TRBV5-4, the J call TRBJ2-1; possible D gene TRBD1, 6 bases. V lost 2 bases, J lost 5 bases, and 11 bases lay in between. The germline V gene has CDR1 SGHNT and CDR2 YYREEE (reference sequence). The CDR3 loop spans 14 amino acids. The DNA of the CDR3 is TGTGCCAGCAGCTTTCGGACAGCTAACAATGAGCAGTTCTTC. Translating gives CASSFRTANNEQFF.

This chain uses TRBV5-6 with TRBJ2-6, with D unclear. CDR3 length equals 12 residues. V was clipped by 2 bases and J by 13 bases, with 10 bases between them. Germline CDR1 is SGHDT and CDR2 is YYEEEE. The CDR3 DNA reads TGTGCCAGCAGCTTAATCGGTCAAGTCCTGACTTTC. Protein: CASSLIGQVLTF.

This chain connects TRBV27 to TRBJ1-3, with D possibly being TRBD1 (5 bases). Trimming took off 4 bases at V and 2 bases at J, with 12 bases between the two ends. This CDR3 region has 15 residues. Germline lookup yields CDR1 MNHEY and CDR2 SMNVEV (reference sequence). The CDR3 DNA is TGTGCCAGCAGTTATACAGGCCTACCTGGAAACACCATATATTTT. This translates into CASSYTGLPGNTIYF.

The chain is built from TRBV4-1 and TRBJ1-1; the D is unclear. Looked up from germline, CDR1 is MGHRA and CDR2 is YSYEKL. The CDR3 has 16 residues. Trimming removed 6 bases from V and 4 bases from J, with 21 bases in between. In DNA, the CDR3 is TGCGCCAGCAGGAGGACGGCCCTCCATGCCGGCACTGAAGCTTTCTTT. Amino acids: CASRRTALHAGTEAFF.

This clone was observed a few times. The chain uses TRBV19 and TRBJ1-2; D gene unclear. Trimming left V 6 bases short and J 0 bases short, with 8 bases between. This CDR3 region has 13 residues. In germline, CDR1 is LNHDA, CDR2 SQIVND (reference sequence). The CDR3 coding sequence is TGTGCCAGTAGACAAGACACTAACTATGGCTACACCTTC. Protein sequence: CASRQDTNYGYTF.

J is TRBJ1-1 and V is TRBV7-2; the D gene is possibly TRBD1 (5 bases). From germline, CDR1 is SGHTA and CDR2 FQGNSA. CDR3 length: 16 residues. The ends were cut back, 5 bases at V and 1 base at J, with 17 bases in the middle. The CDR3 sequence: CASSPPSRATNTEAFF. Here the CDR3 DNA reads TGTGCCAGCAGCCCTCCCAGCAGGGCGACGAACACTGAAGCTTTCTTT.

The CDR3 loop is CASSWAEGATGELFF. The CDR3 DNA reads as TGTGCCAGCAGTTGGGCGGAGGGGGCAACCGGGGAGCTGTTTTTT. J is TRBJ2-2 and V is TRBV28, with D possibly being TRBD1 (7 bases). This CDR3 has 15 amino acids. V was shortened by 4 bases and J by 5 bases, with 14 bases between the two germline ends. Per germline, CDR1 MDHEN and CDR2 SYDVKM.

The chain recombines TRBV9 with TRBJ2-1; 11 positions match TRBD1. Germline CDR1 and CDR2: SGDLS and YYNGEE. This CDR3 contains 16 residues. V dropped 0 bases and J dropped 6; count of bases not matched to a gene: 5. CDR3 DNA: TGTGCCAGCAGCGTAGCTGGCGGGACAGGGGGCAATGAGCAGTTCTTC. Residues: CASSVAGGTGGNEQFF.